Presented here are 19 T cell receptor beta chains from one specimen sequenced in a study of T cell clonality in common variable immunodeficiency. Clones were sequenced by immunoSEQ multiplex PCR, and TCRdb holds only the in-frame ones, with some missing. The table lists approximately 60,000 clones, with no singletons. Sequencing used peripheral blood mononuclear cells. Source of these receptors: a person aged 18 to 75 in good health.

This clone was counted ten times or more. The read terminates 3 residues ahead of where the CDR3 ends, so the germline J gene completes it. The chain joins TRBV29-1 to TRBJ2-7; D is uncertain. CDR1 is SQVTM and CDR2 is ANQGSEA in the germline V gene. This CDR3 has 13 amino acids. The ends were cut back, 6 bases at V and 0 bases at J, with 12 bases in the middle. CDR3 in amino acids: CSVLTQSSYEQYF. CDR3 DNA, as far as it was read: TGCAGCGTCCTGACTCAGAGCTCCTACGAG.

The sample holds many counts of this clone. The read comes to an end 3 residues before the CDR3 does, leaving the germline J gene to fill in the end. V is TRBV6-1 and J is TRBJ1-2, with D unresolved. This CDR3 has 12 residues. CDR1 is MNHNS and CDR2 is SASEGT in the germline V gene. CDR3 protein: CASSEPYEGYTF. CDR3 bases read: TGTGCCAGCAGTGAGCCCTATGAAGGC.

This clone was detected ten times or more. The read ends 3 residues before the CDR3 terminus; that terminus is restored from the germline J gene. The chain recombines TRBV2 with TRBJ1-1; D remains unclear. CDR3 size: 12 residues. Germline values: CDR1 SNHLY, CDR2 FYNNEI. Trimming took 2 bases from V and 7 from J, leaving 8 bases between them. Here the CDR3 reads CASSESLREAFF. Incomplete CDR3 DNA: TGTGCCAGCAGTGAAAGTTTGCGTGAA. Full variable domain (outside the CDR3, taken from reference TRBV2 and TRBJ1-1): EPEVTQTPSHQVTQMGQEVILRCVPISNHLYFYWYRQILGQKVEFLVSFYNNEISEKSEIFDDQFSVERPDGSNFTLKIRSTKLEDSAMYFCASSESLREAFFGQGTRLTVV.

This clone was detected many times. The observed sequence ends 3 residues before the CDR3 terminus, with the missing tail filled in from the germline J gene. The rearrangement uses TRBV7-2 and TRBJ2-7; the match to TRBD2 covers 8 bases. From germline, CDR1 is SGHTA and CDR2 FQGNSA. This CDR3 spans 14 amino acids. The junction had 1 base not matched to a gene; V was cut back by 1 base and J by 2 bases. The CDR3 is CASSLERGTYEQYF. CDR3 bases read: TGTGCCAGCAGCTTAGAGCGGGGGACCTACGAG. The full variable domain, its missing parts supplied by reference TRBV7-2 and TRBJ2-7, is GAGVSQSPSNKVTEKGKDVELRCDPISGHTALYWYRQSLGQGLEFLIYFQGNSAPDKSGLPSDRFSAERTGGSVSTLTIQRTQQEDSAVYLCASSLERGTYEQYFGPGTRLTVT.

This clone was picked up many times. The observed sequence ends 3 residues before the CDR3 terminus, with the missing tail filled in from the germline J gene. This sequence joins TRBV18 and TRBJ2-6; TRBD1 agrees at 9 bases. The CDR3 covers 17 residues. Germline loops: CDR1 KGHSH, CDR2 LQKENI. Trimming took 6 bases from V and 0 from J; bases not matched to a gene: 6. CDR3 sequence reads: CASSPPGQGSGANVLTF. The covered CDR3 bases are TGTGCCAGCTCCCCTCCGGGACAGGGCTCTGGGGCCAACGTC.

This clone was observed many times. The read falls 3 residues short of the CDR3 end, and the missing part is taken from the germline J gene. The rearrangement links TRBV20-1 to TRBJ1-1, with D perhaps matching TRBD1 (5 bases). The CDR3 has 13 amino acids. The germline CDR1 and CDR2 sequences are DFQATT and SNEGSKA (reference sequence). The sequenced CDR3 bases are TGCAGTGCTAGAGATCAGGGAGAGGGGGAA. Translated, it gives CSARDQGEGE. The whole CDR3 protein reads CSARDQGEGEAFF.

This clone was seen at least ten times. The read ends 3 residues early relative to the CDR3; the germline J gene fills the gap. This rearrangement joins TRBV7-7 to TRBJ2-2; D might be TRBD1 (5 bases). Per the germline V gene, CDR1 is SSHAT and CDR2 is FNYEAQ (reference sequence). Trimming removed 5 bases from V and 7 bases from J, with 14 bases in between. The CDR3 sequence is 14 residues long. CDR3 amino acids: CASSQSTGLGELFF. The part of the CDR3 DNA that was read is TGTGCCAGCAGCCAGAGCACAGGCCTCGGGGAG.

This clone has ten or more counts. CDR3 residues: CSAQGLSDTEAFF. The CDR3 DNA, read in part, is TGCAGTGCTCAAGGACTCTCGGACACTGAA. V gene TRBV20-1 combines with J gene TRBJ1-1; no clear D gene. The read stops 3 residues short of the end of the CDR3; the missing end is completed from the germline J gene. Germline CDR1 DFQATT, CDR2 SNEGSKA (reference sequence). The CDR3 spans 13 residues. V shed 5 bases and J shed 3 bases, with 13 bases lying between them.

Many counts were recorded for this clone. The CDR3 goes on 3 residues after the read ends, and that part is filled in from the germline J gene. The chain has TRBV6-1 and TRBJ2-2, with 9 positions matching TRBD1. The CDR3 has 14 residues. Germline V gives CDR1 MNHNS, CDR2 SASEGT. The covered CDR3 bases are TGTGCCAGCAGTGAGGACAGGGGTGGTGAAAAG. Translated: CASSEDRGGEK. The full-length CDR3 reads as CASSEDRGGEKLFF.

In this sample, this clone turned up many times. Partial CDR3 DNA: TGTGCCAGCAGTGACAGGCAGGGGGCGAAGGAGACC. Translated, it gives CASSDRQGAKET. The full CDR3 protein is CASSDRQGAKETQYF. The rearrangement uses TRBV2 and TRBJ2-5; 8 bases are shared with TRBD1. The read stops 3 residues short of the end of the CDR3; the missing end is completed from the germline J gene. This CDR3 has 15 residues. Germline CDR1 is SNHLY and CDR2 is FYNNEI. The trim removed 3 bases at V and 5 bases at J, leaving 8 bases unmatched.

At least ten counts were recorded for this clone. The read terminates 3 residues before the CDR3 end, so the remaining end is supplied by the germline J gene. V usage is TRBV10-3 and J usage is TRBJ2-2, with 7 bases fitting TRBD1. This CDR3 contains 14 residues. The V gene's germline CDR1 is ENHRY and CDR2 SYGVKD. J was trimmed by 0 bases and V by 6 bases; bases with no gene match: 1. Incomplete CDR3 DNA: TGTGCCATCAGGGGACAGACGAACACCGGGGAG. As protein: CAIRGQTNTGE. The CDR3 as a whole reads CAIRGQTNTGELFF.

Comments on this clone: The read falls 3 residues short of the CDR3 end, and the missing part is taken from the germline J gene. This chain links TRBV18 with TRBJ1-2; TRBD1 might be the D (5 bases). The CDR3 consists of 17 residues. Germline-derived CDR1 and CDR2 are KGHSH and LQKENI. The CDR3 DNA, read in part, is TGTGCCAGCTCAACGAGAGAACCGGGACTAGTGGATGGCGAC. It specifies CASSTREPGLVDGD. The whole CDR3 sequence reads CASSTREPGLVDGDYTF.

This clone was counted a few times. Read coverage stops 3 residues before the CDR3 terminus; the germline J gene supplies the remainder. V gene TRBV19 combines with J gene TRBJ2-7, with unresolved D. The V gene lost 8 bases and the J gene lost 0 bases, with 11 bases spanning the gap. Germline values: CDR1 LNHDA, CDR2 SQIVND (reference sequence). This CDR3 has 13 residues. The CDR3 spells CASPPPSSYEQYF. The DNA read from the CDR3 is TGTGCCAGTCCCCCCCCCAGCTCCTACGAG.

Many counts were recorded for this clone. The read comes to an end 3 residues before the CDR3 does, leaving the germline J gene to fill in the end. This chain uses TRBV11-2 with TRBJ2-2; tentatively, D is TRBD1 or TRBD2 (5 bases each). The germline V gene encodes CDR1 SGHAT and CDR2 FQNNGV. The CDR3 covers 13 residues. The DNA read from the CDR3 is TGTGCCAGCAGCTTAGACCGAGGGGAAAAG. Protein sequence: CASSLDRGEK. The entire CDR3 sequence reads CASSLDRGEKLFF.

This clone was detected ten times or more. CDR3 DNA (partial): TGTGCCAGCAGTGACGGGACAGGCGAGAATTCACCC. Protein product: CASSDGTGENSP. The complete CDR3 protein is CASSDGTGENSPLHF. The V gene is TRBV6-4, the J gene TRBJ1-6; 8 bases fit TRBD1. The sequence runs out 3 residues before the end of the CDR3; the remainder is reconstructed from the germline J gene. The J segment lost 7 bases and the V segment lost 2 bases, leaving 4 bases of the junction unmatched. Looked up from germline, CDR1 is MRHNA and CDR2 is SNTAGT. The CDR3 covers 15 residues.

This clone was observed at least ten times. The read is 3 residues too short to cover the CDR3 end, so that end is filled in from the germline J gene. The V gene is TRBV5-6, the J gene TRBJ1-2; TRBD1 agrees at 7 bases. This CDR3 has 14 residues. The germline CDR1 and CDR2 sequences are SGHDT and YYEEEE. V lost 2 bases and J lost 4; bases outside the gene matches: 5. CDR3 bases read: TGTGCCAGCAGCTTCGTGACAGGGACCTATGGC. This encodes CASSFVTGTYG. The CDR3 in full is CASSFVTGTYGYTF.

This clone was seen many times. The read is 3 residues too short to cover the CDR3 end, so that end is filled in from the germline J gene. The chain recombines TRBV5-6 with TRBJ1-4; no reliable D call. V was clipped by 0 bases and J by 7 bases, with 4 bases between them. Per the germline V gene, CDR1 is SGHDT and CDR2 is YYEEEE. The CDR3 covers 12 residues. The part of the CDR3 DNA that was read is TGTGCCAGCAGCTTGGTCTCTGAAAAA. Translating gives CASSLVSEK. The whole CDR3 sequence reads CASSLVSEKLFF.

This clone was picked up many times. One junction end does not reproduce the germline sequence, and a read error may be involved. The DNA ends 3 residues before the CDR3 does, and the rest of the CDR3 is filled in from the germline J gene. The rearrangement links TRBV5-4 to TRBJ2-2, with D unclear. This CDR3 spans 14 amino acids. The germline V gene encodes CDR1 SGHNT and CDR2 YYREEE (reference sequence). CDR3 protein: CAGSLRQNTGELFF. The covered CDR3 bases are TGTGCCGGCAGCTTGCGACAGAACACCGGGGAG.

Remarks on this clone: The read ends 3 residues before the CDR3 terminus; that terminus is restored from the germline J gene. The chain links TRBV20-1 to TRBJ1-3; D is possibly TRBD1 (5 bases). The CDR3 covers 14 residues. Trimming removed 3 bases from V and 8 bases from J, with 17 bases in between. Germline V gene sequence: CDR1 DFQATT, CDR2 SNEGSKA (reference sequence). The CDR3 DNA, read in part, is TGCAGTGCTAGGCTGGCAGGGTCAGGAGACACC. This codes for CSARLAGSGDT. The CDR3 reads in full as CSARLAGSGDTIYF.